This T cell receptor (beta chain) stems from a study of blood T cell repertoires in COVID-19. Study background: Whether acute or convalescent, the COVID-19 samples came from the United States, Italy and Spain. T cells, B-cell-depleted T cells, or PBMCs provided the cDNA or gDNA that served as material.

Methods used by the authors: Estimates of nucleated cell counts were drawn from the amplification of reference gene primers. Profiling relied on immunoSEQ multiplex PCR, and the TCRdb table lists in-frame clones only, not all of them. V and J calls and clone size are given by that table; D and trimming were obtained from the DNA. The data contain 20,000 to 30,000 clones, 90% to 95% of them singletons. The sequenced material came from peripheral blood. This sequence originates from a human donor in a cohort sampled during active COVID-19.

CDR3 DNA: TGCGCCAGCGGAGCTGCAACTAATGAAAAACTGTTTTTT. Amino acids: CASGAATNEKLFF. J is TRBJ1-4 and V is TRBV4-1; no definite D call. Germline values: CDR1 MGHRA, CDR2 YSYEKL. CDR3 length equals 13 residues. The germline V and J ends were trimmed by 8 bases and 0 bases, with 7 bases remaining between them.